This T cell receptor beta chain was retrieved from a study of immune reconstitution after stem cell transplant in scleroderma. By frequency in the sample, this clonotype is medium-sized. TCRdb re-called the RT-PCR reads with MiXCR, one entry per CDR3 protein. The profile shows about 1,900 distinct CDR3 sequences, about 3.3% of them singletons. The sample was collected before or after autologous hematopoietic stem cell transplantation (not recorded which). The sequence derives from a male donor with systemic sclerosis.

CDR3 in amino acids: CASSLEEGMNTEAFF. Here the CDR3 DNA reads TGCGCCAGCAGCTTGGAGGAGGGAATGAACACTGAAGCTTTCTTT. V is TRBV5-1 and J is TRBJ1-1; D is unclear. CDR3 length equals 15 residues. CDR1 is SGHRS and CDR2 is YFSETQ in the germline V gene. The V gene lost 0 bases and the J gene lost 0 bases, with 9 bases spanning the gap.